This TCR beta chain derives from a study of Ad26.COV2.S vaccination and SARS-CoV-2 variants. Findings and caveats of the study: While placebo recipients had lower spike-specific TCR breadth, vaccine recipients had more. Reported findings describe substantial breadth in spike-specific CD8+ and CD4+ T cell responses following vaccination.

Remarks on this clone: Its antigen is undetermined.

Here immunoSEQ multiplex PCR was the method, and the copy in TCRdb shows in-frame clones only, minus some. The table records about 350,000 clones, approximately 84% of them present only once. Treatment specified: around 19 received Ad26.COV2.S at low or high dose, single or two shots; several received placebo; per-sample allocation not given. Repertoires come from day 63 after the first vaccine or placebo injection. The individual, an adult aged 18-55 years, was a donor in Boston. The sample in question was peripheral blood, obtained in a trial of Ad26.COV2.S vaccine versus placebo. The TCR comes from a person between 18 and 65 years old who received the Ad26.COV2.S COVID-19 vaccine or a placebo.

The CDR3 nucleotides are TGCAGTGCTAGTGGACTAGCGGGAGTTACCTACGAGCAGTACTTC. Translated, it gives CSASGLAGVTYEQYF. This chain uses TRBV20-1 with TRBJ2-7; 13 bases line up with TRBD2. V trimming: 3 bases; J trimming: 2 bases; junction bases outside the gene matches: 4. This CDR3 comprises 15 residues. Germline values: CDR1 DFQATT, CDR2 SNEGSKA (reference sequence).